One and the same sample provided the 2 T cell receptor beta chains below, sequenced in a study of T cells in Graves' hyperthyroidism and ophthalmopathy. Amplification of TCR beta CDR3 regions used RNA as the template. The primer set for the first-round RT-PCR of the TCR CDR3 was HTBI. TCRdb called the multiplex PCR reads again in MiXCR, with one record for every CDR3 protein. The repertoire consists of around 800,000 distinct CDR3 sequences, with around 38% occurring once and the leading ten covering around 9.3%. Sequencing used blood. The receptors were sampled from a man younger than 30 with Graves' hyperthyroidism.

This clonotype was seen at least ten times. V gene TRBV4-1 combines with J gene TRBJ1-2; D perhaps matches TRBD1 (5 bases). The length of the CDR3 is 13 residues. Germline CDR1 and CDR2: MGHRA and YSYEKL. V lost 1 base and J 6 bases, leaving 9 bases between the germline ends. CDR3 bases: TGCGCCAGCAGCCAAGCGACAGTTGATGGCTACACCTTC. It translates to CASSQATVDGYTF.

J is TRBJ1-1 and V is TRBV9, with D possibly being TRBD1 (5 bases). V lost 5 bases and J 4 bases, leaving 15 bases between the germline ends. The CDR3 length is 14 residues. The germline CDR1 and CDR2 sequences are SGDLS and YYNGEE. The CDR3 here is CASSYSPGATEAFF. The CDR3 nucleotides read TGTGCCAGCAGTTACTCCCCCGGGGCCACTGAAGCTTTCTTT.